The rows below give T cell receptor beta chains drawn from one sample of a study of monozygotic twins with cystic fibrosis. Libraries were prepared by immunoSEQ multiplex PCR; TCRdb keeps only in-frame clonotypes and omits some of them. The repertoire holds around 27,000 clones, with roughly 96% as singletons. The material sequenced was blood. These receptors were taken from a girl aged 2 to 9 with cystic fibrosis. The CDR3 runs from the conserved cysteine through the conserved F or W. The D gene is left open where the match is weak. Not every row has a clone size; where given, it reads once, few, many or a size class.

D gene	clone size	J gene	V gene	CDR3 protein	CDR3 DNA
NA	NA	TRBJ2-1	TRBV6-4	CASSDRDNNEQFF	TGTGCCAGCAGTGACCGGGACAACAATGAGCAGTTCTTC
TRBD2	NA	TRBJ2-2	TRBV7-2	CASSRTSGGAPNTGELFF	TGTGCCAGCAGTAGGACTAGCGGGGGAGCCCCGAACACCGGGGAGCTGTTTTTT
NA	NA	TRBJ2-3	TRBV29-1	CSVVGGQLTDTQYF	TGCAGCGTCGTCGGCGGACAGCTCACAGATACGCAGTATTTT
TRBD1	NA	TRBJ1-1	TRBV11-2	CASSTTPGGDTEAFF	TGTGCCAGCAGCACAACTCCAGGGGGGGACACTGAAGCTTTCTTT
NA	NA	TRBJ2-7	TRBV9	CASSVGAPLGDEQYF	TGTGCCAGCAGCGTAGGGGCCCCCCTAGGGGACGAGCAGTACTTC
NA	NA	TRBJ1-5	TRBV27	CASRTVNQPQHF	TGTGCCAGTCGGACAGTCAATCAGCCCCAGCATTTT
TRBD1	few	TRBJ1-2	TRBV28	CASRDLQGAGYGYTF	TGTGCCAGCCGGGATTTACAGGGGGCAGGCTATGGCTACACCTTC
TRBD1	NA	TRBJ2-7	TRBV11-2	CASSPRTGSVHEQYF	TGTGCCAGCAGCCCTAGGACAGGGTCAGTCCACGAGCAGTACTTC
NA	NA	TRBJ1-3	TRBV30	CAWSEGRGNTIYF	TGTGCCTGGAGTGAAGGTAGAGGAAACACCATATATTTT
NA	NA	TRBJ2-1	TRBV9	CASSPRDRSYNEQFF	TGTGCCAGCAGCCCCCGAGACAGGTCCTACAATGAGCAGTTCTTC
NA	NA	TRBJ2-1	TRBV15	CATSPRANEQFF	TGTGCCACCAGCCCCCGGGCCAATGAGCAGTTCTTC
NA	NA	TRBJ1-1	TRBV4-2	CASSQDRSREAFF	TGTGCCAGCAGCCAAGATCGGAGCCGCGAAGCTTTCTTT
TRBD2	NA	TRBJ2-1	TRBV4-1	CASSQGPSSSGSRDEQFF	TGCGCCAGCAGCCAAGGCCCTTCCTCTAGCGGGAGTCGTGATGAGCAGTTCTTC
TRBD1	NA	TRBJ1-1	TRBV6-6	CASIKGQGQGGTEAFF	TGTGCCAGCATAAAGGGGCAGGGACAGGGAGGCACTGAAGCTTTCTTT
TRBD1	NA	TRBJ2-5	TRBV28	CASRDNRGPVETQYF	TGTGCCAGCAGAGACAACAGGGGGCCTGTGGAGACCCAGTACTTC
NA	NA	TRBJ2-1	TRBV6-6	CASSYSRPTYNEQFF	TGTGCCAGCAGTTACTCGAGACCGACCTACAATGAGCAGTTCTTC
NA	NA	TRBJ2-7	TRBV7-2	CASSLGLMGGIAGEQYF	TGTGCCAGCAGCTTAGGGCTAATGGGCGGGATAGCCGGGGAGCAGTACTTC
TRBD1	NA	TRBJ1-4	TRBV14	CASSQTGGASNEKLFF	TGTGCCAGCAGCCAAACAGGGGGCGCCTCTAATGAAAAACTGTTTTTT